Given below is one T cell receptor beta chain in context. Its binding antigen is unknown. No base quality values were provided; no much bigger clone lies one nucleotide off. This specimen comes from a study of blood T cell repertoires in COVID-19 (dated by TCRdb to the early 2020s). A note on the overall study: The collaborator samples originated in the United States, Italy and Spain and spanned the acute and convalescent phases of COVID-19. The material from the prospective study consisted of cDNA or gDNA derived from T cells, B-cell-depleted T cells, or PBMCs. Subjects who had been exposed to COVID-19, were actively infected with it, or had recovered from it provided the deeply sampled blood TCRbeta repertoires that made up the dataset. Where available, HLA class I and class II types were taken from metadata supplied by the sample provider and were not determined by assay-based typing. The repertoires were released in a freely available public database intended as a resource for research on the immune response to SARS-CoV-2. Samples were obtained from the ongoing ImmuneRACE study (first 160 participants) and from some 1,300 subjects provided by 6 global collaborators. The sample metadata nearly always contained a de-identified subject ID, COVID-19 status, age in years and sex.

TCRbeta CDR3 regions were amplified from genomic DNA by means of the immunoSEQ Assay, a bias-controlled multiplex PCR. Concerning the study's data processing: The number of nucleated cells in each sample was estimated by amplification of reference gene primers within the assay. Sequence reads were collapsed and filtered to measure the absolute abundance of every unique TCRbeta CDR3 rearrangement. For each sample, productive Simpson clonality was calculated by taking the square root of Simpson's diversity index across productive rearrangements. This immuneACCESS table, as held by TCRdb, lists in-frame sequences with V and J called but not all clones. Of the missing ones, under half trace to an unresolved V gene in checked studies; the others have no known cause. V, J and clone size are those of that table, while D and trimming were read from the DNA. The sample table lists 200,000 or so clones, 89% of them with a count of one. 6.5% to 9.5% of the sample comes from the top ten.

The junction shows trimming of 5 bases on V and 6 bases on J, plus 17 bases between the germline ends. Spanning cysteine to phenylalanine, the CDR3 consists of 15 amino acids. Only the CDR3 region is kept as DNA, spanning 45 bases read in frame from base 1. Via the germline V gene, CDR1 is SGHVS and CDR2 FNYEAQ. The paper as a whole reports these results and caveats: The quantity of clinical and demographic metadata differed by source and by participant and was supplied without curation.

Enrolling through a virtual design, the prospective study's participants ranged in age from roughly 18 to 90 years and lived across about two dozen United States geographic areas. In the prospective study, cohorts were assigned on the basis of participant-reported clinical history obtained from a screening survey and a study questionnaire. Recovered participants in ImmuneRACE Cohort 3 were defined as having two consecutive negative NP/OP PCR tests, clearance from a healthcare professional, or resolution of symptoms. In the prospective study, mobile phlebotomists collected whole blood, serum and a nasopharyngeal or oropharyngeal swab from each participant. Prospective study participants could optionally give additional blood draws and questionnaires over an approximately 2-month period. Blood samples from the prospective study were shipped frozen or at room temperature prior to DNA extraction.

The chain is assembled from TRBV7-6 and TRBJ2-1; possibly the D gene is TRBD2, per 5 matching bases. Sequencing was performed on PBMCs or T cells enriched from blood (not recorded which). This receptor was obtained from a woman aged 18 to 35 who had recovered from COVID-19. The DNA reads TGTGCCAGCAGCCTAGATCCCGGGATGGTCAATGAGCAGTTCTTC. This encodes CASSLDPGMVNEQFF.